One T cell receptor (beta chain) is described in this entry. Its antigen is as yet unknown. The record originates from a study of radiotherapy plus CTLA-4 blockade in lung cancer. Repertoires were generated with immunoSEQ multiplex PCR, while TCRdb's copy carries only in-frame clones and drops some. The sample has about 28,000 clones; roughly 80% are singletons. Study results and limitations: Among blood TCR repertoires after radiotherapy plus ipilimumab, tumor-derived clones expanded.

Trimming stripped 2 bases from V and 4 bases from J, with 14 bases between. In germline, CDR1 is LGHNA, CDR2 YNFKEQ. This CDR3 contains 15 residues. The chain recombines TRBV4-2 with TRBJ1-2, with D uncertain. The sequence was obtained from a human donor with non-small cell lung cancer who had stable disease on radiotherapy plus ipilimumab. Sample: peripheral blood, taken from a patient treated with radiotherapy plus ipilimumab. CDR3: CASSQPGPSPYGYTF. CDR3 sequence (DNA): TGTGCCAGCAGCCAACCCGGACCGTCTCCCTATGGCTACACCTTC.